The rows below give T cell receptor beta chains drawn from one sample of a study of blood T cell repertoires in COVID-19. Data came from immunoSEQ multiplex PCR; TCRdb stores just in-frame clones and leaves some out. Among about 350,000 clones listed, approximately 86% were seen once. The sample comprised peripheral blood. The receptors originated from a woman aged 55 to 70 with COVID-19, enrolled during active disease. The CDR3 runs from the conserved cysteine through the conserved F or W. The D gene is left open where the match is weak. Clone sizes are given selectively: once, few, many, or a class where the clone is expanded.

clone size: once; D gene: TRBD1; V gene: TRBV12-3/TRBV12-4; J gene: TRBJ1-1; CDR3 protein: CASSRTGLTFF; CDR3 DNA: TGTGCCAGCAGTCGGACAGGGCTGACTTTCTTT
clone size: -; D gene: TRBD2; V gene: TRBV4-2; J gene: TRBJ2-5; CDR3 protein: CASSQVESGGAPETQYF; CDR3 DNA: TGTGCCAGCAGCCAAGTGGAAAGCGGGGGGGCACCAGAGACCCAGTACTTC
clone size: -; D gene: -; V gene: TRBV18; J gene: TRBJ2-2; CDR3 protein: CASSPLRGHNTGELFF; CDR3 DNA: TGTGCCAGCTCACCACTACGCGGACACAACACCGGGGAGCTGTTTTTT
clone size: -; D gene: -; V gene: TRBV6-2/TRBV6-3; J gene: TRBJ1-1; CDR3 protein: CASSRGHQNTEAFF; CDR3 DNA: TGTGCCAGCAGTAGGGGACACCAGAACACTGAAGCTTTCTTT
clone size: -; D gene: -; V gene: TRBV6-5; J gene: TRBJ2-3; CDR3 protein: CASSYLQPTSTDTQYF; CDR3 DNA: TGTGCCAGCAGTTACCTACAGCCAACTAGCACAGATACGCAGTATTTT
clone size: -; D gene: TRBD2; V gene: TRBV7-3; J gene: TRBJ2-2; CDR3 protein: CASSFGTSAGGELFF; CDR3 DNA: TGTGCCAGCAGCTTCGGGACTAGCGCGGGCGGGGAGCTGTTTTTT
clone size: once; D gene: -; V gene: TRBV10-3; J gene: TRBJ1-2; CDR3 protein: CAISEGDTPGYGYTF; CDR3 DNA: TGTGCCATCAGTGAAGGTGATACCCCGGGCTATGGCTACACCTTC
clone size: -; D gene: TRBD1; V gene: TRBV30; J gene: TRBJ2-1; CDR3 protein: CACGGDRGGIEQFF; CDR3 DNA: TGTGCCTGTGGAGGGGACAGGGGCGGGATTGAGCAGTTCTTC
clone size: -; D gene: -; V gene: TRBV5-4; J gene: TRBJ1-1; CDR3 protein: CASSFSHSGTEAFF; CDR3 DNA: TGTGCCAGCAGCTTTAGTCATTCCGGTACTGAAGCTTTCTTT
clone size: -; D gene: -; V gene: TRBV4-3; J gene: TRBJ1-1; CDR3 protein: CASSQESGGTEAFF; CDR3 DNA: TGCGCCAGCAGCCAAGAGTCGGGTGGCACTGAAGCTTTCTTT
clone size: -; D gene: TRBD1; V gene: TRBV5-4; J gene: TRBJ2-2; CDR3 protein: CASSFGQGARGGELFF; CDR3 DNA: TGTGCCAGCAGCTTTGGGCAGGGGGCGCGAGGCGGGGAGCTGTTTTTT
clone size: -; D gene: TRBD1; V gene: TRBV5-1; J gene: TRBJ1-1; CDR3 protein: CASSYRGDVEAFF; CDR3 DNA: TGCGCCAGCAGCTACAGGGGGGACGTTGAAGCTTTCTTT
clone size: -; D gene: -; V gene: TRBV5-4; J gene: TRBJ1-2; CDR3 protein: CASSRENQGAGGYTF; CDR3 DNA: TGTGCCAGCAGCCGTGAGAACCAGGGAGCGGGGGGCTACACCTTC
clone size: -; D gene: -; V gene: TRBV20-1; J gene: TRBJ1-1; CDR3 protein: CSASIPGWSAEAFF; CDR3 DNA: TGCAGTGCTAGTATCCCGGGGTGGTCCGCTGAAGCTTTCTTT
clone size: few; D gene: -; V gene: TRBV28; J gene: TRBJ2-7; CDR3 protein: CASSVPGEQYF; CDR3 DNA: TGTGCCAGCAGTGTCCCGGGCGAGCAGTACTTC
clone size: -; D gene: -; V gene: TRBV5-4; J gene: TRBJ1-2; CDR3 protein: CASSPGEAYGYTF; CDR3 DNA: TGTGCCAGCAGCCCTGGCGAGGCCTATGGCTACACCTTC
clone size: -; D gene: TRBD1; V gene: TRBV30; J gene: TRBJ1-2; CDR3 protein: CAWARDRGPYSYGYTF; CDR3 DNA: TGTGCCTGGGCCCGGGACAGGGGGCCGTATAGCTATGGCTACACCTTC
clone size: -; D gene: -; V gene: TRBV5-1; J gene: TRBJ1-1; CDR3 protein: CASSDSLNTEAFF; CDR3 DNA: TGCGCCAGCAGCGACAGCCTGAACACTGAAGCTTTCTTT
clone size: -; D gene: TRBD1; V gene: TRBV11-3; J gene: TRBJ2-7; CDR3 protein: CASREQGKYEQYF; CDR3 DNA: TGTGCCAGCAGGGAACAGGGGAAATACGAGCAGTACTTC
clone size: -; D gene: -; V gene: TRBV7-6; J gene: TRBJ1-1; CDR3 protein: CASSLDRTPNTEAFF; CDR3 DNA: TGTGCCAGCAGCTTAGACCGGACACCGAACACTGAAGCTTTCTTT
clone size: -; D gene: -; V gene: TRBV9; J gene: TRBJ1-2; CDR3 protein: CASSVSSSTYGYTF; CDR3 DNA: TGTGCCAGCAGCGTATCCTCCAGTACCTATGGCTACACCTTC
clone size: -; D gene: -; V gene: TRBV30; J gene: TRBJ1-6; CDR3 protein: CAWRMGGPYNSPLHF; CDR3 DNA: TGTGCCTGGAGAATGGGGGGACCCTATAATTCACCCCTCCACTTT
clone size: -; D gene: TRBD1; V gene: TRBV18; J gene: TRBJ1-1; CDR3 protein: CASSPNSDRVGTEAFF; CDR3 DNA: TGTGCCAGCTCACCGAATTCCGACAGGGTAGGCACTGAAGCTTTCTTT
clone size: -; D gene: -; V gene: TRBV29-1; J gene: TRBJ2-2; CDR3 protein: CRPSITGELFF; CDR3 DNA: TGCAGACCAAGCATCACCGGGGAGCTGTTTTTT
clone size: few; D gene: TRBD2; V gene: TRBV19; J gene: TRBJ2-5; CDR3 protein: CASSIALRGSLGTQYF; CDR3 DNA: TGTGCCAGTAGTATAGCCTTGCGGGGGAGCCTCGGGACCCAGTACTTC
clone size: -; D gene: -; V gene: TRBV19; J gene: TRBJ1-2; CDR3 protein: CASTQGGYYGYTF; CDR3 DNA: TGTGCCAGTACCCAGGGCGGATACTATGGCTACACCTTC
clone size: -; D gene: TRBD1; V gene: TRBV4-1; J gene: TRBJ2-3; CDR3 protein: CASSFLDQGTGGAENTQYF; CDR3 DNA: TGCGCCAGCAGCTTCCTGGACCAAGGGACAGGGGGCGCGGAGAATACGCAGTATTTT
clone size: -; D gene: -; V gene: TRBV4-2; J gene: TRBJ1-1; CDR3 protein: CASSQTEEREAFF; CDR3 DNA: TGTGCCAGCAGCCAAACTGAGGAGAGGGAAGCTTTCTTT
clone size: -; D gene: TRBD2; V gene: TRBV19; J gene: TRBJ2-3; CDR3 protein: CASSMGGGEDTQYF; CDR3 DNA: TGTGCCAGTAGTATGGGCGGGGGGGAAGATACGCAGTATTTT
clone size: -; D gene: TRBD2; V gene: TRBV4-2; J gene: TRBJ2-2; CDR3 protein: CASSQEYPSGGNTGELFF; CDR3 DNA: TGTGCCAGCAGCCAAGAGTACCCTAGCGGGGGGAACACCGGGGAGCTGTTTTTT
clone size: once; D gene: -; V gene: TRBV4-1; J gene: TRBJ1-1; CDR3 protein: CASSLSVISDTEAFF; CDR3 DNA: TGCGCCAGCAGCCTGTCGGTGATATCGGACACTGAAGCTTTCTTT
clone size: once; D gene: -; V gene: TRBV10-3; J gene: TRBJ2-7; CDR3 protein: CAISLRGYEQYF; CDR3 DNA: TGTGCCATCAGTCTGAGGGGGTACGAGCAGTACTTC
clone size: -; D gene: TRBD1; V gene: TRBV5-4; J gene: TRBJ2-5; CDR3 protein: CASSSGTGRLQETQYF; CDR3 DNA: TGTGCCAGCAGCAGCGGGACAGGGAGGCTCCAAGAGACCCAGTACTTC
clone size: -; D gene: -; V gene: TRBV7-6; J gene: TRBJ2-6; CDR3 protein: CASSLVGGTGANVLTF; CDR3 DNA: TGTGCCAGCAGCTTAGTAGGGGGTACTGGGGCCAACGTCCTGACTTTC
clone size: -; D gene: -; V gene: TRBV6-2/TRBV6-3; J gene: TRBJ1-3; CDR3 protein: CASSYLGGSGNTIYF; CDR3 DNA: TGTGCCAGCAGTTACTTGGGGGGCTCTGGAAACACCATATATTTT
clone size: -; D gene: TRBD2; V gene: TRBV27; J gene: TRBJ2-1; CDR3 protein: CASSLMASGGGEQFF; CDR3 DNA: TGTGCCAGCAGTTTAATGGCTAGCGGAGGCGGTGAGCAGTTCTTC
clone size: -; D gene: -; V gene: TRBV6-5; J gene: TRBJ1-6; CDR3 protein: CASSPREYSPLHF; CDR3 DNA: TGTGCCAGCAGTCCTCGGGAATATTCACCCCTCCACTTT
clone size: -; D gene: TRBD1; V gene: TRBV10-3; J gene: TRBJ1-2; CDR3 protein: CAIFEVGQGVTNYGYTF; CDR3 DNA: TGTGCCATCTTTGAAGTGGGACAGGGGGTTACTAACTATGGCTACACCTTC
clone size: -; D gene: -; V gene: TRBV5-1; J gene: TRBJ1-1; CDR3 protein: CASSLDGGSTEAFF; CDR3 DNA: TGCGCCAGCAGCTTGGACGGGGGGAGCACTGAAGCTTTCTTT
clone size: -; D gene: -; V gene: TRBV4-1; J gene: TRBJ2-5; CDR3 protein: CASSQGTGLAGEEETQYF; CDR3 DNA: TGCGCCAGCAGCCAAGGAACCGGTTTGGCGGGCGAGGAAGAGACCCAGTACTTC
clone size: -; D gene: TRBD1; V gene: TRBV12-3/TRBV12-4; J gene: TRBJ2-2; CDR3 protein: CASRDRETGELFF; CDR3 DNA: TGTGCCAGCAGGGACAGGGAAACCGGGGAGCTGTTTTTT
clone size: few; D gene: -; V gene: TRBV5-1; J gene: TRBJ2-5; CDR3 protein: CASSLNRKETQYF; CDR3 DNA: TGCGCCAGCAGCTTGAACAGAAAAGAGACCCAGTACTTC
clone size: -; D gene: TRBD1; V gene: TRBV12-5; J gene: TRBJ1-2; CDR3 protein: CASGLVPSGGGYTF; CDR3 DNA: TGTGCTAGTGGTTTGGTGCCCTCAGGGGGGGGCTACACCTTC